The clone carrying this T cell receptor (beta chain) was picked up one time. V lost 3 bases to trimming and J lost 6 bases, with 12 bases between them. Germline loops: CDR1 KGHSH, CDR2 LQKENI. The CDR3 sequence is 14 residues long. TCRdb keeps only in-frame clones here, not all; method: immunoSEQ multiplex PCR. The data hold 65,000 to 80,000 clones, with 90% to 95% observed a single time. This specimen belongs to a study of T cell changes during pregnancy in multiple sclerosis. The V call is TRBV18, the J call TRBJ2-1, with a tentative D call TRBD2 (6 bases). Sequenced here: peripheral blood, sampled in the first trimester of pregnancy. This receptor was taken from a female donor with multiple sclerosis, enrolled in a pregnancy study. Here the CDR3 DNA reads TGTGCCAGCTCACCGGGGCAGGGACTCAATGAGCAGTTCTTC. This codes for CASSPGQGLNEQFF.